Presented here are 5 T cell receptor beta chains from one specimen sequenced in a study of T cell responses to AZD1222 COVID-19 vaccine. Produced via immunoSEQ multiplex PCR; TCRdb's table is partial and in-frame only. This sample has about 90,000 clones, with approximately 89% found just once. The input for sequencing was peripheral blood, taken on day 0 of AZD1222 vaccination. These receptors were taken from an adult in good health.

This clone was seen a few times. The rearrangement uses TRBV19 and TRBJ1-2, with D unclear. Trimming pared 5 bases from V and 8 bases from J, leaving 18 bases between. The CDR3 consists of 14 residues. The germline V gene encodes CDR1 LNHDA and CDR2 SQIVND (reference sequence). DNA of the CDR3: TGTGCCAGTAGTCCGCGGACGTATGAGCAGGGCTACACCTTC. It specifies CASSPRTYEQGYTF.

This clone was detected only a few times. V and J are TRBV6-5 and TRBJ2-1; TRBD2 matches 8 bases. Looked up from germline, CDR1 is MNHEY and CDR2 is SVGAGI. This CDR3 region has 14 residues. V gave up 7 bases and J gave up 6 bases; unmatched junction bases: 8. For the CDR3, the DNA is TGTGCCAGCAAGGCGACTAGCGTTGCCAATGAGCAGTTCTTC. Its translation: CASKATSVANEQFF.

This chain links TRBV28 with TRBJ2-2; no reliable D call. In germline, CDR1 is MDHEN, CDR2 SYDVKM. The CDR3 extends over 15 amino acids. Trimming removed 3 bases from V and 3 bases from J, with 11 bases in between. CDR3 DNA: TGTGCCAGCAGTTTTGGAGAGTTGGACACCGGGGAGCTGTTTTTT. Its protein product is CASSFGELDTGELFF.

This chain links TRBV29-1 with TRBJ1-1; 8 bases line up with TRBD1. CDR1 is SQVTM and CDR2 is ANQGSEA in the germline V gene. The CDR3 length is 12 residues. V lost 6 bases, J lost 6 bases, and 6 bases stayed unmatched. The CDR3 loop is CSVLQGGSEAFF. For the CDR3, the DNA is TGCAGCGTCCTACAGGGGGGGTCTGAAGCTTTCTTT.

The rearrangement joins TRBV7-6 to TRBJ1-3; D uncertain. Germline lookup yields CDR1 SGHVS and CDR2 FNYEAQ. The V gene lost 1 base and the J gene lost 3 bases, with 13 bases spanning the gap. This CDR3 spans 16 amino acids. The CDR3 is CASSLELVGNGNTIYF. Here the CDR3 DNA reads TGTGCCAGCAGCTTAGAACTTGTCGGGAATGGAAACACCATATATTTT.